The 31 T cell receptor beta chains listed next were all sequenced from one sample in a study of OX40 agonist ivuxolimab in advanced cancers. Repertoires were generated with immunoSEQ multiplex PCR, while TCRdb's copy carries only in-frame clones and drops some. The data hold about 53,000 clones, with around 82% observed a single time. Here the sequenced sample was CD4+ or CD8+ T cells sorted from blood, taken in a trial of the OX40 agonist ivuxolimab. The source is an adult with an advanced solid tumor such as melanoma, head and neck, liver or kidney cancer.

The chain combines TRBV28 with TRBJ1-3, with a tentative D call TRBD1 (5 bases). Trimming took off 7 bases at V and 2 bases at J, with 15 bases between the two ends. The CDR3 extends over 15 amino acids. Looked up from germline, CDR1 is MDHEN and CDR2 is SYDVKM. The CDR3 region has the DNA TGTGCCAGCAACAAGGGCAGGGAAGCTGGAAACACCATATATTTT. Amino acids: CASNKGREAGNTIYF.

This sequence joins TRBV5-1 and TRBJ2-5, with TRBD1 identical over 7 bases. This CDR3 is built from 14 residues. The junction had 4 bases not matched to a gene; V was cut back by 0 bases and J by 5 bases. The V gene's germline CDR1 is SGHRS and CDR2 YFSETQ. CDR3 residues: CASSLEGAGETQYF. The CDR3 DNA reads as TGCGCCAGCAGCTTGGAGGGGGCCGGGGAGACCCAGTACTTC.

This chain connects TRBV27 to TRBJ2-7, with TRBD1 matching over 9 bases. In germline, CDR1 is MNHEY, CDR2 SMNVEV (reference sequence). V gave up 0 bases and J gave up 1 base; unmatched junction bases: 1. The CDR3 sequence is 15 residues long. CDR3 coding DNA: TGTGCCAGCAGTTTATCGGGGACAGGGTCCTACGAGCAGTACTTC. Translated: CASSLSGTGSYEQYF.

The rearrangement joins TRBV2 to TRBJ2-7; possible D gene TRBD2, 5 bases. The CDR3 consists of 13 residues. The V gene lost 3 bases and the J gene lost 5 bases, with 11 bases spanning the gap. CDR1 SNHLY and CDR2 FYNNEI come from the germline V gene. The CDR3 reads CASSDRGYNEQYF. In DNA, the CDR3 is TGTGCCAGCAGTGACCGCGGGTATAACGAGCAGTACTTC.

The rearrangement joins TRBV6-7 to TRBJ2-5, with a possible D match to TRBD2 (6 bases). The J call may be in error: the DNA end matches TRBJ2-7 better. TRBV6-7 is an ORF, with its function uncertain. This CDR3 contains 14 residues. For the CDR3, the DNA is TGTGCCAGCCCGACGGAGGGGTGTGGCTACGAGCAGTACTTC. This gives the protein CASPTEGCGYEQYF.

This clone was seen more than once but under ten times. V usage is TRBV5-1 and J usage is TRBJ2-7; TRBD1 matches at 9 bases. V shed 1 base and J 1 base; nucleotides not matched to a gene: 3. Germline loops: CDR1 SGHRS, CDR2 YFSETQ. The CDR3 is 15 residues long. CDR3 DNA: TGCGCCAGCAGCTTGACCGGGACAGGGTCCTACGAGCAGTACTTC. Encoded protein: CASSLTGTGSYEQYF.

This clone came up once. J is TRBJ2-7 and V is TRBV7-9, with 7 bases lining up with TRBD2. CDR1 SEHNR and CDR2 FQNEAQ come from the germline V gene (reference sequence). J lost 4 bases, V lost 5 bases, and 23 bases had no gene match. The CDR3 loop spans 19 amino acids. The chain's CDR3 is CASSRSGLTGGSGLYEQYF. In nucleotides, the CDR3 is TGTGCCAGCAGCCGGTCAGGGCTAACGGGGGGTAGCGGGTTATACGAGCAGTACTTC.

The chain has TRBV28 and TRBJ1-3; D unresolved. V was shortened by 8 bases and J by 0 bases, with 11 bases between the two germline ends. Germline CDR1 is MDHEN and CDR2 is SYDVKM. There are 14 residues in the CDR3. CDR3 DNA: TGTGCCAGCGCCGAGTTACTCTCTGGAAACACCATATATTTT. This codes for CASAELLSGNTIYF.

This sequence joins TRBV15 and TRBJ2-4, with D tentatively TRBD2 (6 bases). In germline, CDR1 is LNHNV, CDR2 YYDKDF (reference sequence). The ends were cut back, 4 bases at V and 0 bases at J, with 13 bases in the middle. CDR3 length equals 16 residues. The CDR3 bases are TGTGCCACCAGCAACCTTGGCGGGGTAGCCAAAAACATTCAGTACTTC. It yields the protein CATSNLGGVAKNIQYF. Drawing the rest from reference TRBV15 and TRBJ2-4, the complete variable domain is DAMVIQNPRYQVTQFGKPVTLSCSQTLNHNVMYWYQQKSSQAPKLLFHYYDKDFNNEADTPDNFQSRRPNTSFCFLDIRSPGLGDTAMYLCATSNLGGVAKNIQYFGAGTRLSVL.

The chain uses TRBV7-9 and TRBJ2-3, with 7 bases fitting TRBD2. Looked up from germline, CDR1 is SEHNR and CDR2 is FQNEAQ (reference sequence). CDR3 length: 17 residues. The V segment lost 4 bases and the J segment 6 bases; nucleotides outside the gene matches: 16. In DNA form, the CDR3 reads TGTGCCAGCAGCTATGAAGGCGGGAGAGGGGTCGCGGATACGCAGTATTTT. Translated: CASSYEGGRGVADTQYF.

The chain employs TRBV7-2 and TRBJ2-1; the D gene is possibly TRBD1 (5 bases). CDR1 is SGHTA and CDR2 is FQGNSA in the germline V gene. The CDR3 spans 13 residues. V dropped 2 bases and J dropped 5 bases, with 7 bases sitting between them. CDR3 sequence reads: CASSLSGNNEQFF. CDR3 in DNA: TGTGCCAGCAGCTTATCAGGGAACAATGAGCAGTTCTTC. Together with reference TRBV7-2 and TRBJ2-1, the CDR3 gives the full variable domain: GAGVSQSPSNKVTEKGKDVELRCDPISGHTALYWYRQSLGQGLEFLIYFQGNSAPDKSGLPSDRFSAERTGGSVSTLTIQRTQQEDSAVYLCASSLSGNNEQFFGPGTRLTVL.

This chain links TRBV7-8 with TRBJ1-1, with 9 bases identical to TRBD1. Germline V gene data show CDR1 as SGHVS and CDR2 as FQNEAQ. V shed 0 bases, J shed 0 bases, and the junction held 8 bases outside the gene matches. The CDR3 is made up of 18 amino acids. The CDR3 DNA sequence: TGTGCCAGCAGCTTAGCGTCGGGACAGGGCTACCTGAACACTGAAGCTTTCTTT. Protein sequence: CASSLASGQGYLNTEAFF.

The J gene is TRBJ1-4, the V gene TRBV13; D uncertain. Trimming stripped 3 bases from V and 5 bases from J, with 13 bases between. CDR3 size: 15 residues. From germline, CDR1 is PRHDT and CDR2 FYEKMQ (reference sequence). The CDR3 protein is CASSFRRAANEKLFF. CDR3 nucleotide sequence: TGTGCCAGCAGCTTCAGGAGGGCCGCAAATGAAAAACTGTTTTTT.

The CDR3, as DNA: TGTGCCAGCAGCGGAGCCGGGACTAGCGGGAGGTACGAGCAGTACTTC. Residues: CASSGAGTSGRYEQYF. The rearrangement uses TRBV2 and TRBJ2-7; TRBD2 matches at 15 bases. This CDR3 contains 16 residues. V gave up 6 bases and J gave up 4 bases; unmatched junction bases: 7. Germline CDR1 SNHLY, CDR2 FYNNEI.

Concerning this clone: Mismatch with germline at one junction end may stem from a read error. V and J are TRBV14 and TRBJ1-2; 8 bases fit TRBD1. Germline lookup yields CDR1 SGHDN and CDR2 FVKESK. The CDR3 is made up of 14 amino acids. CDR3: CAGSPRTGNYGYTF. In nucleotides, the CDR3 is TGTGCCGGCAGCCCCCGGACAGGGAACTATGGCTACACCTTC. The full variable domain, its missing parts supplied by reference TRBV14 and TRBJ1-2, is EAGVTQFPSHSVIEKGQTVTLRCDPISGHDNLYWYRRVMGKEIKFLLHFVKESKQDESGMPNNRFLAERTGGTYSTLKVQPAELEDSGVYFCAGSPRTGNYGYTFGSGTRLTVV.

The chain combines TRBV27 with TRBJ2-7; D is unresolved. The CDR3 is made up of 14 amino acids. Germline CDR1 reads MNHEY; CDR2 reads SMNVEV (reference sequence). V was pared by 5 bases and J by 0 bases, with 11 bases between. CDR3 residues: CASSLTLLSYEQYF. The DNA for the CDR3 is TGTGCCAGCAGTCTAACCCTCCTCTCCTACGAGCAGTACTTC.

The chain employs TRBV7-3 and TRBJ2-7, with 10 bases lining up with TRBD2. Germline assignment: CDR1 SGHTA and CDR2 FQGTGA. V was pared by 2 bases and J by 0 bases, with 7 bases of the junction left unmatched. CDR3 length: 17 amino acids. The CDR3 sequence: CASSLALSSGSSYEQYF. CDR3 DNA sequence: TGTGCCAGCAGCTTAGCGTTATCTAGCGGGAGCTCCTACGAGCAGTACTTC.

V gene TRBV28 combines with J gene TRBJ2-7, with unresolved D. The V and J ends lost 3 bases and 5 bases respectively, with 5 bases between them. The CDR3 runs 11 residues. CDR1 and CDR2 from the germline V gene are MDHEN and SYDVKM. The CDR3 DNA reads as TGTGCCAGCAGTTTCGATGACGAGCAGTACTTC. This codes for CASSFDDEQYF.

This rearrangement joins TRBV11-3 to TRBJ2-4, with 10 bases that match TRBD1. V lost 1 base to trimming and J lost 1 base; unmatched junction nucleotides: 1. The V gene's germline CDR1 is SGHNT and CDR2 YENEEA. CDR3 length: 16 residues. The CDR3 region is CASSLGQGAAKNIQYF. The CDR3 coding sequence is TGTGCCAGCAGCTTAGGACAGGGGGCGGCCAAAAACATTCAGTACTTC.

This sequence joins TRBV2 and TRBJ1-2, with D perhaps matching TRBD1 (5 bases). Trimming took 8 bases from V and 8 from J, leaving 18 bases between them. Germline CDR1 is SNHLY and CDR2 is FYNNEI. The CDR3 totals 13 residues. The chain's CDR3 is CASHYGGTRGYTF. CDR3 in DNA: TGTGCCAGCCACTACGGGGGGACGAGAGGCTACACCTTC.

The CDR3 DNA follows: TGTGCCAGCAGCCATCCCAGCAGCGGGAGCAATGAGCAGTTCTTC. It yields the protein CASSHPSSGSNEQFF. This rearrangement joins TRBV5-4 to TRBJ2-1, with 8 nucleotides matching TRBD2. Per germline, CDR1 SGHNT and CDR2 YYREEE (reference sequence). V lost 4 bases and J lost 6; bases outside the gene matches: 9. CDR3 size: 15 residues.

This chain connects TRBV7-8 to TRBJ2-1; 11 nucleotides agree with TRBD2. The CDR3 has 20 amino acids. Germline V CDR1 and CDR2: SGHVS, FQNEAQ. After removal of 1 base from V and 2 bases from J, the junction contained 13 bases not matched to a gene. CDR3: CASSLVRVAGGNRTYNEQFF. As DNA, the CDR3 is TGTGCCAGCAGCTTAGTTCGGGTAGCGGGAGGGAATAGAACCTACAATGAGCAGTTCTTC.

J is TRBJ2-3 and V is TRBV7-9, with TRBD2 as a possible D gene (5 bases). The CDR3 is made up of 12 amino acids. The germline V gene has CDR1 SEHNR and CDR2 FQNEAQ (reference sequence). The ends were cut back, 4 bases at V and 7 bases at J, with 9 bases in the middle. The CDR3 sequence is CASSSGLNTQYF. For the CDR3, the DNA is TGTGCCAGCAGCTCCGGACTGAATACGCAGTATTTT. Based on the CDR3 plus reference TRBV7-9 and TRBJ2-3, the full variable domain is DTGVSQNPRHKITKRGQNVTFRCDPISEHNRLYWYRQTLGQGPEFLTYFQNEAQLEKSRLLSDRFSAERPKGSFSTLEIQRTEQGDSAMYLCASSSGLNTQYFGPGTRLTVL.

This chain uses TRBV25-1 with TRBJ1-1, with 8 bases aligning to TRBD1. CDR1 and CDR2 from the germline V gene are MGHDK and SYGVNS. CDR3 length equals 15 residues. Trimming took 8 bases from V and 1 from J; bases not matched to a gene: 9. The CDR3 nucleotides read TGTGCCAGCTACGCCTCCGACAGGGGGAACACTGAAGCTTTCTTT. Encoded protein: CASYASDRGNTEAFF.

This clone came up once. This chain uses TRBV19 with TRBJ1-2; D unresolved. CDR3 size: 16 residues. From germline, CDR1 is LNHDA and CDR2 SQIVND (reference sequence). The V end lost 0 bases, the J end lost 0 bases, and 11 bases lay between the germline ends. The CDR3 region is CASSIEKGAANYGYTF. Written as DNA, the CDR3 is TGTGCCAGTAGTATAGAGAAGGGCGCCGCTAACTATGGCTACACCTTC.

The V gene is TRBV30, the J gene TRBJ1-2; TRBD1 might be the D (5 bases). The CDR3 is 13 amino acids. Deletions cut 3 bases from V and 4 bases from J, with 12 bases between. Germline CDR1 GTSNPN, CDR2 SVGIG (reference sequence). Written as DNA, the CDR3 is TGTGCCTGGAGAAGCACAGGACTCTATGGCTACACCTTC. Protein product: CAWRSTGLYGYTF. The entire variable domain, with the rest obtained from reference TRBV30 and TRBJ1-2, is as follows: SQTIHQWPATLVQPVGSPLSLECTVEGTSNPNLYWYRQAAGRGLQLLFYSVGIGQISSEVPQNLSASRPQDRQFILSSKKLLLSDSGFYLCAWRSTGLYGYTFGSGTRLTVV.

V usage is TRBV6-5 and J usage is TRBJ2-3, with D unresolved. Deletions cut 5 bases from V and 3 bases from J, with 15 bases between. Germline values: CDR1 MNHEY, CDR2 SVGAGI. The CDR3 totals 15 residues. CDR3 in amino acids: CASSPLLVGTDTQYF. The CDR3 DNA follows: TGTGCCAGCAGTCCCTTGTTGGTTGGTACAGATACGCAGTATTTT.

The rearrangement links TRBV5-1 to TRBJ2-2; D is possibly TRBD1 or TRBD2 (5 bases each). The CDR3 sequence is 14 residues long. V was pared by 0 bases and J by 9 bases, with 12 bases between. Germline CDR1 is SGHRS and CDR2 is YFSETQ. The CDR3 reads CASSLDRDPRELFF. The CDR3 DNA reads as TGCGCCAGCAGCTTGGACCGGGACCCGAGGGAGCTGTTTTTT.

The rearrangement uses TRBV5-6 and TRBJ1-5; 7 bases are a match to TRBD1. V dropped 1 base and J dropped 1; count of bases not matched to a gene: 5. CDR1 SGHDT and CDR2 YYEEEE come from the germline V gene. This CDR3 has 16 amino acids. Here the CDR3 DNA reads TGTGCCAGCAGCTTGCTCGGACAGGAGAGCAATCAGCCCCAGCATTTT. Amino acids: CASSLLGQESNQPQHF.

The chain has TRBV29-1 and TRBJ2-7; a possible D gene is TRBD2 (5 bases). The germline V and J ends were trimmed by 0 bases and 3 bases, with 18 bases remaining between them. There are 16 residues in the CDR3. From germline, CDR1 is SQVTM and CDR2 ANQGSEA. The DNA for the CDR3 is TGCAGCGTTGAAGATCTCTACGTCCCAGCGGTCTACGAGCAGTACTTC. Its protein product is CSVEDLYVPAVYEQYF.

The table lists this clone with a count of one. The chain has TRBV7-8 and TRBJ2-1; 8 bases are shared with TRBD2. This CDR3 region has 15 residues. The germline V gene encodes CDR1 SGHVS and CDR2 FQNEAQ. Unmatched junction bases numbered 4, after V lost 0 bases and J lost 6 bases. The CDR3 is CASSLAGTRINEQFF. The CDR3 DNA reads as TGTGCCAGCAGCTTAGCAGGGACTAGAATCAATGAGCAGTTCTTC. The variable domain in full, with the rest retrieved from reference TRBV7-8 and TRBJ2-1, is GAGVSQSPRYKVAKRGQDVALRCDPISGHVSLFWYQQALGQGPEFLTYFQNEAQLDKSGLPSDRFFAERPEGSVSTLKIQRTQQEDSAVYLCASSLAGTRINEQFFGPGTRLTVL.